Following are 18 T cell receptor beta chains from one sample sequenced in a study of OX40 agonist ivuxolimab in advanced cancers. Libraries were prepared through the immunoSEQ multiplex PCR assay. TCRdb's version of the immuneACCESS table is confined to in-frame rearrangements and falls short of the full clone set. An unresolved V gene accounts for under half of the shortfall where checked; the remainder is of unknown origin. This sample is represented by about 80,000 clones; about 88% of them were singletons. About 0.45% of the sample is held by the ten biggest clonotypes. The sequencing used CD4+ or CD8+ T cells sorted from blood, collected in a trial of the OX40 agonist ivuxolimab. These receptors all stem from an adult with an advanced solid tumor such as melanoma, head and neck, liver or kidney cancer.

This clone was seen a single time. This chain uses TRBV9 with TRBJ2-3; 9 bases line up with TRBD2. CDR1 SGDLS and CDR2 YYNGEE come from the germline V gene. V lost 0 bases and J lost 5; bases outside the gene matches: 10. The CDR3 is 17 amino acids. CDR3 sequence reads: CASSVGFWRGGIDTQYF. As DNA, the CDR3 is TGTGCCAGCAGCGTAGGATTTTGGCGGGGGGGTATAGATACGCAGTATTTT. Complete variable domain (other parts from reference TRBV9 and TRBJ2-3): DSGVTQTPKHLITATGQRVTLRCSPRSGDLSVYWYQQSLDQGLQFLIQYYNGEERAKGNILERFSAQQFPDLHSELNLSSLELGDSALYFCASSVGFWRGGIDTQYFGPGTRLTVL.

For this clone: One junction end disagrees with the germline gene, perhaps due to a read error. This chain uses TRBV7-9 with TRBJ2-1; TRBD1 is a possible D gene (6 bases). The CDR3 runs to 13 residues. CDR1 is SEHNR, CDR2 FQNEAQ, per germline (reference sequence). The CDR3 spells CASSLLDRPSAVF. The CDR3 nucleotides are TGTGCCAGCAGCCTCCTTGACAGGCCCTCGGCGGTCTTC.

This clone was found once. This chain uses TRBV4-1 with TRBJ2-3, with 9 bases matching TRBD2. The CDR3 loop spans 20 amino acids. V shed 2 bases and J 0 bases; nucleotides not matched to a gene: 15. From germline, CDR1 is MGHRA and CDR2 YSYEKL. The DNA of the CDR3 is TGCGCCAGCAGCCAAAAGGCGGTAGCTAGCGGGGCGGCCAGCACAGATACGCAGTATTTT. This encodes CASSQKAVASGAASTDTQYF.

This clone was seen a single time. The chain uses TRBV6-1 and TRBJ1-5; D unresolved. This CDR3 comprises 14 residues. Germline V gene sequence: CDR1 MNHNS, CDR2 SASEGT. V gave up 6 bases and J gave up 0 bases, with 9 bases separating them. The CDR3 nucleotides read TGTGCCAGCAGAGGAACCCATAGCAATCAGCCCCAGCATTTT. It encodes CASRGTHSNQPQHF.

This rearrangement joins TRBV5-4 to TRBJ2-2, with a weak D call TRBD1 (6 bases). The CDR3 loop spans 13 amino acids. Looked up from germline, CDR1 is SGHNT and CDR2 is YYREEE (reference sequence). V lost 4 bases, J lost 8 bases, and 12 bases lay in between. CDR3 nucleotides: TGTGCCAGCAGCATCGGACAGCTGGGGGAGCTGTTTTTT. Its protein product is CASSIGQLGELFF.

The chain is built from TRBV7-9 and TRBJ1-3; D is unclear. The CDR3 is 13 residues long. Deletions cut 7 bases from V and 3 bases from J, with 10 bases between. The germline gives CDR1 SEHNR, CDR2 FQNEAQ (reference sequence). This chain's CDR3 is CASTLPSGNTIYF. The CDR3, as DNA: TGTGCCAGCACCCTCCCCAGTGGAAACACCATATATTTT.

This rearrangement joins TRBV18 to TRBJ2-5; D is perhaps TRBD1 (5 bases). The germline V gene encodes CDR1 KGHSH and CDR2 LQKENI. The CDR3 length is 14 residues. V gave up 3 bases and J gave up 5 bases, with 13 bases separating them. CDR3 loop: CASSPPGKRETQYF. The CDR3 nucleotides are TGTGCCAGCTCACCTCCAGGGAAGAGGGAGACCCAGTACTTC.

This clone was seen more than once but under ten times. The chain combines TRBV5-8 with TRBJ1-2; D unresolved. V lost 3 bases, J lost 4 bases, and 13 bases lay in between. The CDR3 consists of 14 residues. Per the germline V gene, CDR1 is SGHTS and CDR2 is YDEGEE. CDR3 DNA sequence: TGTGCCAGCAGCTCTCCCGGGCCCGTCTATGGCTACACCTTC. Residues: CASSSPGPVYGYTF.

This clone was seen a few times. The chain combines TRBV11-2 with TRBJ1-1, with D unresolved. This CDR3 has 13 amino acids. CDR1 and CDR2 (germline): SGHAT, FQNNGV. Trimming removed 3 bases at V and 1 base at J, with 6 bases between. The CDR3 region is CASSLAGNTEAFF. For the CDR3, the DNA is TGTGCCAGCAGCTTGGCAGGGAACACTGAAGCTTTCTTT. The variable domain in full, with the rest retrieved from reference TRBV11-2 and TRBJ1-1, is EAGVAQSPRYKIIEKRQSVAFWCNPISGHATLYWYQQILGQGPKLLIQFQNNGVVDDSQLPKDRFSAERLKGVDSTLKIQPAKLEDSAVYLCASSLAGNTEAFFGQGTRLTVV.

The chain joins TRBV28 to TRBJ2-3; unclear D gene. V was clipped by 6 bases and J by 1 base, with 11 bases between them. The CDR3 totals 14 residues. Germline V gene sequence: CDR1 MDHEN, CDR2 SYDVKM. The CDR3 DNA follows: TGTGCCAGCAGGAAGCTTGCGGGCACAGATACGCAGTATTTT. It translates to CASRKLAGTDTQYF.

The genes are TRBV5-6 and TRBJ1-5, with TRBD1 as a possible D gene (6 bases). The CDR3 is 14 amino acids. Germline CDR1 reads SGHDT; CDR2 reads YYEEEE. V gave up 0 bases and J gave up 5 bases, with 9 bases separating them. CDR3 in amino acids: CASSLGRGHQPQHF. In DNA, the CDR3 is TGTGCCAGCAGCTTGGGCAGGGGCCATCAGCCCCAGCATTTT.

This chain connects TRBV7-2 to TRBJ1-1, with D possibly being TRBD1 (6 bases). V was pared by 5 bases and J by 0 bases, with 19 bases between. The V gene's germline CDR1 is SGHTA and CDR2 FQGNSA. This CDR3 has 17 residues. Here the CDR3 reads CASSPKRGLGVNTEAFF. The DNA for the CDR3 is TGTGCCAGCAGCCCAAAGAGGGGGTTAGGGGTGAACACTGAAGCTTTCTTT.

The V call is TRBV7-2, the J call TRBJ1-1; the D is unclear. Between the trimmed V and J ends, which lost 4 bases and 5 bases, there was a span of 8 bases. This CDR3 has 12 amino acids. Germline V gene sequence: CDR1 SGHTA, CDR2 FQGNSA. CDR3 amino acids: CASSSDVTEAFF. The DNA of the CDR3 is TGTGCCAGCAGCTCCGACGTAACTGAAGCTTTCTTT. The full variable domain, in which reference TRBV7-2 and TRBJ1-1 provide the parts outside the CDR3, is GAGVSQSPSNKVTEKGKDVELRCDPISGHTALYWYRQSLGQGLEFLIYFQGNSAPDKSGLPSDRFSAERTGGSVSTLTIQRTQQEDSAVYLCASSSDVTEAFFGQGTRLTVV.

The gene calls are TRBV2 and TRBJ2-5, with 10 bases aligning to TRBD2. This CDR3 comprises 15 residues. The germline gives CDR1 SNHLY, CDR2 FYNNEI. Trimming took 7 bases from V and 0 from J; bases not matched to a gene: 5. The CDR3 loop reads CASTGSGGNQETQYF. Written as DNA, the CDR3 is TGTGCCAGCACTGGTAGCGGGGGGAACCAAGAGACCCAGTACTTC.

V usage is TRBV5-8 and J usage is TRBJ2-6; 7 bases are a match to TRBD1. The CDR3 is made up of 18 amino acids. Germline trimming cut 1 base from V and 1 base from J; bases unmatched to any gene: 8. Germline-derived CDR1 and CDR2 are SGHTS and YDEGEE. The CDR3 nucleotides are TGTGCCAGCAGCTTGATCGGGACAGCCTTTTCTGGGGCCAACGTCCTGACTTTC. Translated, it gives CASSLIGTAFSGANVLTF.

V usage is TRBV28 and J usage is TRBJ2-3, with 7 bases matching TRBD2. The ends lost 6 bases at V and 0 bases at J; junction bases unmatched: 9. Germline lookup yields CDR1 MDHEN and CDR2 SYDVKM. The CDR3 consists of 16 residues. CDR3 loop: CASSPEGAGSTDTQYF. As DNA, the CDR3 is TGTGCCAGCAGCCCGGAGGGAGCGGGGAGCACAGATACGCAGTATTTT.

The chain employs TRBV27 and TRBJ1-1; no clear D gene. Germline CDR1 reads MNHEY; CDR2 reads SMNVEV (reference sequence). V lost 3 bases and J lost 4, with 9 bases in between. The CDR3 runs 13 residues. CDR3 sequence (DNA): TGTGCCAGCAGTTTTAATGTTGGCACTGAAGCTTTCTTT. This translates into CASSFNVGTEAFF.

A single count supports this clone. V usage is TRBV28 and J usage is TRBJ2-5, with 7 bases aligning to TRBD1. J gave up 2 bases and V 5 bases, and 5 bases lay outside the gene matches. Germline V lookup: CDR1 MDHEN, CDR2 SYDVKM. The CDR3 runs to 14 residues. Here the CDR3 DNA reads TGTGCCAGCAGTCATACGACAGGGCAAGAGACCCAGTACTTC. Its protein is CASSHTTGQETQYF.